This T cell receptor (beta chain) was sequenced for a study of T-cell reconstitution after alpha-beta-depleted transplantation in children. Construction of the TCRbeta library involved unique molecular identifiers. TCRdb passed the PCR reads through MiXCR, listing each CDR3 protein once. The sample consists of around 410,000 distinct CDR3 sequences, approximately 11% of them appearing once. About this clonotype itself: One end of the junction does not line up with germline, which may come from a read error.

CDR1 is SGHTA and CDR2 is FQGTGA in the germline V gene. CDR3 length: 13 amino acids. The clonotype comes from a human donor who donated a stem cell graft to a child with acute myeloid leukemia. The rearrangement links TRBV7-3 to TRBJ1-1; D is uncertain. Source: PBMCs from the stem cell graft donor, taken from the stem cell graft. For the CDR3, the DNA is TGTGCCAGCAGTCTTGGGCCAAATACTGACGCTTTCTTT. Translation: CASSLGPNTDAFF.